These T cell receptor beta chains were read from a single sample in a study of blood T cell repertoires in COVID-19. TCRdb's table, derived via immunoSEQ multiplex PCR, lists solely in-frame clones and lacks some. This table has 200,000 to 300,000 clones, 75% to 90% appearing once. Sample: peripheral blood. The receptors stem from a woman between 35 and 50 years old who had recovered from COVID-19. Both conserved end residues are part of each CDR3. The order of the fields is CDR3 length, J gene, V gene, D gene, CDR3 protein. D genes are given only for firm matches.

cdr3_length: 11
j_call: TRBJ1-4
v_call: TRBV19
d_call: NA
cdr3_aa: CASRRQDRLFF

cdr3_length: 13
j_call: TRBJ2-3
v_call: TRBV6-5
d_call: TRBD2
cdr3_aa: CASSQPGGDTQYF

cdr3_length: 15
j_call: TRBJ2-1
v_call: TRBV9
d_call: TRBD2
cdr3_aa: CASSVAGRGAVEQFF

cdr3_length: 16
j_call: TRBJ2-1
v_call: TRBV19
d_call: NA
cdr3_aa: CASRLRAGTSYNEQFF

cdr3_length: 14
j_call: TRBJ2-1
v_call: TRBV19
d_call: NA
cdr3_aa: CASSTYTGYNEQFF

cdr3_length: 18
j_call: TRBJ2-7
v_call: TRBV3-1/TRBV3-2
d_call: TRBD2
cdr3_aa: CASSPRFSGGAEGNEQYF

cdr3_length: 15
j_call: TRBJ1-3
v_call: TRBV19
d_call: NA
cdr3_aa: CASIIPNDSGNTIYF

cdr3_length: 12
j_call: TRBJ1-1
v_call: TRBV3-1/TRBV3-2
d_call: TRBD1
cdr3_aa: CASSHRDSEAFF

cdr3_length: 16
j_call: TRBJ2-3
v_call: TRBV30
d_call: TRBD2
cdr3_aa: CAWGTSGGGETDTQYF

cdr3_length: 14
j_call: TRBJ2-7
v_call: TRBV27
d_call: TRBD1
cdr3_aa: CASRPRTGDYEQYF

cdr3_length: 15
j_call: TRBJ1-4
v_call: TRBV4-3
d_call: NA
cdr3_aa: CASSHGWRALGKLFF

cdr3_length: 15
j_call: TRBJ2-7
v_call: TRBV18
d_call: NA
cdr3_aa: CASSWGSGVGYEQYF

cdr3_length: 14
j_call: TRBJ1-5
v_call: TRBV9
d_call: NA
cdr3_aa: CASSTTGTNQPQHF

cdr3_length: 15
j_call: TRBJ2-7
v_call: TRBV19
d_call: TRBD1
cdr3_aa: CASSPRDRDFYEQYF

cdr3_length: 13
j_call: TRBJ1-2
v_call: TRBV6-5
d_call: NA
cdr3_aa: CASRAGEIHGYTF

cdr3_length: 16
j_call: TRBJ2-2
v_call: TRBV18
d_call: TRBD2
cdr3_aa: CASSTGGGENTGELFF

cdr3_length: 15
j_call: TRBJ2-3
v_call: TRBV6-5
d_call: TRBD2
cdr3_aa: CASKSGLAMTDTQYF

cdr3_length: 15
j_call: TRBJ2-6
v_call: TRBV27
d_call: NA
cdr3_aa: CATAEGAGGANVLTF

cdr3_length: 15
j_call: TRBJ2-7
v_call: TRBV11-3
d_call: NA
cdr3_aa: CASSDKTGQFYEQYF

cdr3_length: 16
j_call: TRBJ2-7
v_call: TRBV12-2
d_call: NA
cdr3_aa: CASRSTFRDRIYEQYF

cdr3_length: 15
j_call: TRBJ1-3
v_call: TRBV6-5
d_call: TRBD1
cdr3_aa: CASSYGTGSADTIYF

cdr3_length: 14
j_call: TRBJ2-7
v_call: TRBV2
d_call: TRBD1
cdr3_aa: CASSGDRGPYEQYF

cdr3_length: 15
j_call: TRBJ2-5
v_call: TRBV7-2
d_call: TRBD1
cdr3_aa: CASRLHQGAGETQYF

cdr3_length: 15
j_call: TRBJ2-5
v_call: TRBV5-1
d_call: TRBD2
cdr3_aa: CASSLGLASLQTQYF

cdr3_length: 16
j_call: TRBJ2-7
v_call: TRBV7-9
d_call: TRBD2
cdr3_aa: CASSSHKRGLPYEQYF

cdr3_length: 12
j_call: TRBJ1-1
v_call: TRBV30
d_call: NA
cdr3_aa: CAWTQGSTEAFF

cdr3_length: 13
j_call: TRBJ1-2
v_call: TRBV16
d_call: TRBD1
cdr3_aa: CASSLQGNHGYTF

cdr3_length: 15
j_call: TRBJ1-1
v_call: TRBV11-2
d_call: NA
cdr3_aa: CASSLVAGAITEAFF

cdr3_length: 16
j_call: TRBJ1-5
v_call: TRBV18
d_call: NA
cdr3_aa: CASSPRAEGGNQPQHF

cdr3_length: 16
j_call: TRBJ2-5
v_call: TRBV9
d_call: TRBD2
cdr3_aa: CASSVGLAGLQETQYF

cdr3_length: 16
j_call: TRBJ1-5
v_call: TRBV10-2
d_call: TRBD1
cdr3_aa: CASSESGQGVRQPQHF

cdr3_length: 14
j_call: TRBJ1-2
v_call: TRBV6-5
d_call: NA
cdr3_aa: CASSFRDTRGGYTF

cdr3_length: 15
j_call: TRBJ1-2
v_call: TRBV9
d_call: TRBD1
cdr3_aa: CASSVEGTGFYGYTF

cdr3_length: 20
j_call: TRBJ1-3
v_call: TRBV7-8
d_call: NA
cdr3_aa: CASSLVGPTPYPSSGNTIYF

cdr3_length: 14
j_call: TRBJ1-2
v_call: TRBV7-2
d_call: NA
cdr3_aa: CASSRRQLNYGYTF